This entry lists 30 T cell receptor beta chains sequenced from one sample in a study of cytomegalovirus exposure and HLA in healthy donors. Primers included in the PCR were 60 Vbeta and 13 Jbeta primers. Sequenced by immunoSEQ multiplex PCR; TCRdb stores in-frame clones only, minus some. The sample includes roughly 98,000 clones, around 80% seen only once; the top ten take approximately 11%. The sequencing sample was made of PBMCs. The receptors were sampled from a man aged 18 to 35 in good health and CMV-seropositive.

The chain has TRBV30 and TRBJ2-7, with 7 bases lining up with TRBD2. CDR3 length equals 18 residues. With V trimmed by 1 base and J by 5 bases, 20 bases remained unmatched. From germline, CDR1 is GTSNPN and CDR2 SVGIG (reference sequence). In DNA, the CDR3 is TGTGCCTGGAGTGAACAAATCATCGGGGACTATAGACCCCACGAGCAGTACTTC. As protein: CAWSEQIIGDYRPHEQYF.

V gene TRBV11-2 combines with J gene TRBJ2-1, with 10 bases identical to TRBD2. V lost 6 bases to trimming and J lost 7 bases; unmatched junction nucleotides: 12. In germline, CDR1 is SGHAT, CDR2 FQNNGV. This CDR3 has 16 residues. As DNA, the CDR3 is TGTGCCAGCAGGGGGCTAGCGGGGGCGATTTGGAATGAGCAGTTCTTC. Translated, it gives CASRGLAGAIWNEQFF. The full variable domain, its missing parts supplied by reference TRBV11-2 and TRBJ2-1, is EAGVAQSPRYKIIEKRQSVAFWCNPISGHATLYWYQQILGQGPKLLIQFQNNGVVDDSQLPKDRFSAERLKGVDSTLKIQPAKLEDSAVYLCASRGLAGAIWNEQFFGPGTRLTVL.

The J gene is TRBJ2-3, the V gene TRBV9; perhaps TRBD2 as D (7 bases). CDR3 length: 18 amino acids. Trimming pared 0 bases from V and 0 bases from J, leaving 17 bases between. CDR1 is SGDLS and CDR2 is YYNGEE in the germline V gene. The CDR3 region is CASSVGGGVATSTDTQYF. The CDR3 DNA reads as TGTGCCAGCAGCGTAGGAGGGGGGGTAGCGACTAGCACAGATACGCAGTATTTT.

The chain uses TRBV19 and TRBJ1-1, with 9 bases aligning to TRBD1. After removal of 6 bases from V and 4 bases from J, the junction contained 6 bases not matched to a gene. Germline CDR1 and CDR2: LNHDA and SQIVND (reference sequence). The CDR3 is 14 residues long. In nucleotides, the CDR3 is TGTGCCAGTAGGGGACAGGGAACGGGCACTGAAGCTTTCTTT. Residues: CASRGQGTGTEAFF.

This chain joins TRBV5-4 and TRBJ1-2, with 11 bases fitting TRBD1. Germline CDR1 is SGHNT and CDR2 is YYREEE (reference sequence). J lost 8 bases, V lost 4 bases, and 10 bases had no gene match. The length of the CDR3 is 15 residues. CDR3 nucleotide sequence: TGTGCCAGCAGCGCGTGGACAGGGGGCGAGCGAGGCTACACCTTC. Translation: CASSAWTGGERGYTF.

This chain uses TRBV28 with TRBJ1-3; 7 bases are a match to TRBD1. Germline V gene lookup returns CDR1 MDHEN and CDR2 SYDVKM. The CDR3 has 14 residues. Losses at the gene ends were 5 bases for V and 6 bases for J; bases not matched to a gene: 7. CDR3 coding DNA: TGTGCCAGCAGTCCCGGGACAGTCCTAAACACCATATATTTT. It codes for CASSPGTVLNTIYF.

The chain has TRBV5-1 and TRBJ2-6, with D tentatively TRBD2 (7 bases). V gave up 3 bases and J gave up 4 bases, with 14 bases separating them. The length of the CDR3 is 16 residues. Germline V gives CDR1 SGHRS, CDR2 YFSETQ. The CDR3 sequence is CASSSEGGLGANVLTF. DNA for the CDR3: TGCGCCAGCAGCTCGGAGGGGGGGCTAGGGGCCAACGTCCTGACTTTC.

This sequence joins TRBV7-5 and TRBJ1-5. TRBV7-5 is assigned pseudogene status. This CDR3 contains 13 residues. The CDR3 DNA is TGTGTCAGAAGCCCTAATGTGAATCAGCCCCAGCATTTT. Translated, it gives CVRSPNVNQPQHF.

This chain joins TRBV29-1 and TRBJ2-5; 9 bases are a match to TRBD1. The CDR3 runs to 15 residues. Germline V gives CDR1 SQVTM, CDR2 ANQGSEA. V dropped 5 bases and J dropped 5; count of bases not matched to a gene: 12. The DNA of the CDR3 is TGCAGCGTTCAATCACAGGGGGCTGGGGGCGAGACCCAGTACTTC. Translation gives CSVQSQGAGGETQYF.

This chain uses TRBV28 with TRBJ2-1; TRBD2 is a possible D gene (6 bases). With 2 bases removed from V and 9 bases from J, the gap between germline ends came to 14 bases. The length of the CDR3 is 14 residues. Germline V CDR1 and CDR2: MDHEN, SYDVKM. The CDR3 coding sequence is TGTGCCAGCAGTTTAAAAGGAGGGGACGGTGAGCAGTTCTTC. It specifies CASSLKGGDGEQFF.

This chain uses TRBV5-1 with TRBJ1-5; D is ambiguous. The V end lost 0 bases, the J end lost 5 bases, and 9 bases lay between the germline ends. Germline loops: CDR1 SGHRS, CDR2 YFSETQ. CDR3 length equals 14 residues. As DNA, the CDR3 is TGCGCCAGCAGCTTGGTGGTTGGAGATCAGCCCCAGCATTTT. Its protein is CASSLVVGDQPQHF.

CDR3 coding DNA: TGTGCCAGCCGACCACTAGCGGGGGGGCCTAGTACGCAGTATTTT. It codes for CASRPLAGGPSTQYF. The J gene is TRBJ2-3, the V gene TRBV6-1, with 13 positions matching TRBD2. Germline CDR1 and CDR2: MNHNS and SASEGT. The CDR3 totals 15 residues. V lost 8 bases to trimming and J lost 8 bases; unmatched junction nucleotides: 10.

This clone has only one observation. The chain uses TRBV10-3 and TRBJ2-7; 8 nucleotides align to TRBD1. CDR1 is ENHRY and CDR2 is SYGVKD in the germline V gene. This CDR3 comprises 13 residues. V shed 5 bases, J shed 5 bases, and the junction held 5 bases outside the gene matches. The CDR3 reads CAISPTGANEQYF. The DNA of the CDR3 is TGTGCCATCAGTCCGACAGGGGCCAACGAGCAGTACTTC.

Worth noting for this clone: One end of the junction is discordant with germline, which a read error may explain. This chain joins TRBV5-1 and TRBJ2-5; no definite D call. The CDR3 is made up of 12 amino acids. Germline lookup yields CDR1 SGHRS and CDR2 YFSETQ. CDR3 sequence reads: CASGLSSETQYF. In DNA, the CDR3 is TGCGCCAGCGGCTTGAGCTCTGAGACCCAGTACTTC.

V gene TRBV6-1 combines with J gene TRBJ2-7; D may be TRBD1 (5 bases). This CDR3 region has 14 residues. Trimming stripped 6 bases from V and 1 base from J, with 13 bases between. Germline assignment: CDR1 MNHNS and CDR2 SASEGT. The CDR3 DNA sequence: TGTGCCAGCAGCCAGGCAGGGTCATCCTACGAGCAGTACTTC. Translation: CASSQAGSSYEQYF.

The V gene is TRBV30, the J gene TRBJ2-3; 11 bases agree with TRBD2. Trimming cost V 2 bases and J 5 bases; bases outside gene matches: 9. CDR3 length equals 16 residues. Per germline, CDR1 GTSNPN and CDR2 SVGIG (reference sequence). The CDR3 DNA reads TGTGCCTGGAGTCAGAAAAGACTAGCGGGGAAAGATACGCAGTATTTT. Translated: CAWSQKRLAGKDTQYF.

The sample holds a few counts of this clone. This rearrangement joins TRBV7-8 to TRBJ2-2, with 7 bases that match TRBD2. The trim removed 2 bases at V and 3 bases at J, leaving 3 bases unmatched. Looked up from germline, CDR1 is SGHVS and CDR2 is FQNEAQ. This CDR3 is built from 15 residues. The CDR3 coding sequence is TGTGCCAGCAGCTTATTTCGGGGGGACACCGGGGAGCTGTTTTTT. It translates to CASSLFRGDTGELFF.

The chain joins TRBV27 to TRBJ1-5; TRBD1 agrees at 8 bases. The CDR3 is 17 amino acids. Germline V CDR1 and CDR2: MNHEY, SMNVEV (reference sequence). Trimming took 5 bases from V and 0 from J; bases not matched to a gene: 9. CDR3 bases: TGTGCCAGCAGTCCCTGGACAGGGCCTTATAGCAATCAGCCCCAGCATTTT. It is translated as CASSPWTGPYSNQPQHF.

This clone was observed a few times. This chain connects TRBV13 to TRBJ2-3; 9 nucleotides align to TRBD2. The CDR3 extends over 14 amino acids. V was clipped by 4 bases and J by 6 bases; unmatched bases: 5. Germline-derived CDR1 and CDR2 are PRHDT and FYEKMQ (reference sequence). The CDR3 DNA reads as TGTGCCAGCAGCTATCGGACTAGCGCCGATACGCAGTATTTT. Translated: CASSYRTSADTQYF.

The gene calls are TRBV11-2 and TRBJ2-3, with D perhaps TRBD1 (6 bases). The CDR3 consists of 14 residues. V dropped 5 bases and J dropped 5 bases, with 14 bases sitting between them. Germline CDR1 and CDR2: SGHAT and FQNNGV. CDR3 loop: CASSQNRVEDTQYF. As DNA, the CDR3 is TGTGCCAGCAGCCAGAACAGGGTTGAAGATACGCAGTATTTT. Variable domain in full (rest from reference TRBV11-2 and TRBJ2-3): EAGVAQSPRYKIIEKRQSVAFWCNPISGHATLYWYQQILGQGPKLLIQFQNNGVVDDSQLPKDRFSAERLKGVDSTLKIQPAKLEDSAVYLCASSQNRVEDTQYFGPGTRLTVL.

The CDR3 protein is CASSESPETEAFF. The CDR3 DNA is TGCGCCAGCAGTGAGTCACCCGAGACTGAAGCTTTCTTT. This chain uses TRBV10-1 with TRBJ1-1; D is unresolved. CDR1 and CDR2 (germline): WNHNN, SYGVQD (reference sequence). The CDR3 consists of 13 residues. V was cut by 0 bases and J by 5 bases, with 7 bases left in between.

In DNA form, the CDR3 reads TGCAGCGTCCGTGGACTAGCGGGGGACAAAAGCTCCTACAATGAGCAGTTCTTC. Translating gives CSVRGLAGDKSSYNEQFF. The genes are TRBV29-1 and TRBJ2-1; TRBD2 matches 13 bases. The germline V gene encodes CDR1 SQVTM and CDR2 ANQGSEA. The CDR3 sequence is 18 residues long. V gave up 6 bases and J gave up 0 bases; unmatched junction bases: 11.

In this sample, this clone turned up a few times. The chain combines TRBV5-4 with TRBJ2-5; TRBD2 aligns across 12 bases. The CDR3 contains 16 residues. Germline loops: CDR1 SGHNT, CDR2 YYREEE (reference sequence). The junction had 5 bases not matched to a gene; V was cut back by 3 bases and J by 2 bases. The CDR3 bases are TGTGCCAGCAGCTCCCCCGGACTAGCGGGGCAAGAGACCCAGTACTTC. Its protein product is CASSSPGLAGQETQYF.

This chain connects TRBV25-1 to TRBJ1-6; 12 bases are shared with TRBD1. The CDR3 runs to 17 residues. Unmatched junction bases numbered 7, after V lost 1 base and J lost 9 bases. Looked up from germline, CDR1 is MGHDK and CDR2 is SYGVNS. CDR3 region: CASSESGTGGWGSPLHF. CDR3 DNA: TGTGCCAGCAGTGAATCCGGGACAGGGGGCTGGGGTTCACCCCTCCACTTT.

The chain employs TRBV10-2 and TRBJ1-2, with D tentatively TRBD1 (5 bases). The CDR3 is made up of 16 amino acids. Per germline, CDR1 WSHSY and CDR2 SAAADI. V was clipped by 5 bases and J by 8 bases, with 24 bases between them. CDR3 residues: CASSRLLRAGLNGYTF. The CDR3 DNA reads TGCGCCAGCAGTAGACTGCTTAGGGCAGGGCTGAACGGCTACACCTTC.

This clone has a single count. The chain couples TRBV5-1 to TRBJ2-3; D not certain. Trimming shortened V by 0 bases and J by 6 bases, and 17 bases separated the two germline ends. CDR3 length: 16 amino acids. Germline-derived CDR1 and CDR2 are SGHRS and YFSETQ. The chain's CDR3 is CASSLAGQAQQDTQYF. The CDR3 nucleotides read TGCGCCAGCAGCTTGGCAGGTCAGGCCCAGCAGGATACGCAGTATTTT.

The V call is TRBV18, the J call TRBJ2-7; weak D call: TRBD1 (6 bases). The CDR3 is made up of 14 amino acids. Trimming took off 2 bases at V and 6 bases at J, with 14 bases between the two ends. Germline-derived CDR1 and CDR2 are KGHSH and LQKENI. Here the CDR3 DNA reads TGTGCCAGCTCACCAACGGCAGGGGTTAGCGAGCAGTACTTC. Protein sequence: CASSPTAGVSEQYF.

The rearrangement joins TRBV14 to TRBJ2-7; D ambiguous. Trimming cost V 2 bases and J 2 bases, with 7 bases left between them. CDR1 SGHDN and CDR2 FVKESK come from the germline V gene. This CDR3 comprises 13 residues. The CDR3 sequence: CASSQLATYEQYF. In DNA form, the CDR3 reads TGTGCCAGCAGCCAATTAGCTACCTACGAGCAGTACTTC.

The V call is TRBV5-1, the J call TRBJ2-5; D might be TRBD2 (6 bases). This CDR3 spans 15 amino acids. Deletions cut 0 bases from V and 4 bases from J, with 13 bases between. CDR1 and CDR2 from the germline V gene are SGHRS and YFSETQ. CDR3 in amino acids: CASSLAGDLLETQYF. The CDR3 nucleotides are TGCGCCAGCAGCTTGGCCGGGGACTTATTAGAGACCCAGTACTTC.

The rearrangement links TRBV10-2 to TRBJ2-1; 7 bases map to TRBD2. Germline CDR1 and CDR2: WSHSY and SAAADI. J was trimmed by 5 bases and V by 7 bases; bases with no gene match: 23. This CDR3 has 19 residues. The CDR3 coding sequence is TGCGCCAGCACCACCTCGAGGCGGACTAGAACAGTTGCAAACAATGAGCAGTTCTTC. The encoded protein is CASTTSRRTRTVANNEQFF.